A single sample gave rise to the 12 T cell receptor beta chains below, sequenced in a study of cytomegalovirus exposure and HLA in healthy donors. Both 60 Vbeta primers and 13 Jbeta primers went into the PCR. Only in-frame clones appear in the TCRdb table, and some are missing; sequencing was by immunoSEQ multiplex PCR. The repertoire holds more than 150,000 clones, 78% seen once, with about 2.9% in the top ten. Source material: PBMCs. These TCRs come from a woman aged 45-65 years in good health and CMV-seropositive.

This chain joins TRBV18 and TRBJ2-3; 8 bases are shared with TRBD2. Trimming took 1 base from V and 3 from J; bases not matched to a gene: 12. The CDR3 loop spans 18 amino acids. Germline lookup yields CDR1 KGHSH and CDR2 LQKENI. The chain's CDR3 is CASSPQSAGGFSTDTQYF. CDR3 sequence (DNA): TGTGCCAGCTCACCACAAAGTGCGGGGGGTTTCAGTACAGATACGCAGTATTTT.

The chain uses TRBV7-8 and TRBJ2-7, with 9 bases that match TRBD2. V was clipped by 3 bases and J by 9 bases; unmatched bases: 18. Per germline, CDR1 SGHVS and CDR2 FQNEAQ. The CDR3 loop spans 17 amino acids. Here the CDR3 reads CASSFRDVPTRGGGQYF. As DNA, the CDR3 is TGTGCCAGCAGCTTCAGGGACGTCCCGACTCGCGGGGGGGGGCAGTACTTC.

Notes on this clone: Given the absence of the conserved phenylalanine or tryptophan at the CDR3 end, a read error is likely. V and J are TRBV6-1 and TRBJ1-1; D gene uncertain. CDR3 length: 15 residues. V gave up 8 bases and J gave up 3 bases, with 19 bases separating them. From germline, CDR1 is MNHNS and CDR2 SASEGT. The CDR3 sequence: CASSPGGRKDTEAFL. The CDR3 region has the DNA TGTGCCAGCTCTCCGGGAGGGCGGAAGGACACTGAAGCTTTCCTT.

The chain couples TRBV10-3 to TRBJ2-1, with 7 bases identical to TRBD1. The germline gives CDR1 ENHRY, CDR2 SYGVKD. The CDR3 contains 15 residues. The ends lost 0 bases at V and 5 bases at J; junction bases unmatched: 4. DNA of the CDR3: TGTGCCATCAGTGAGTCGAGGGACAGACACAATGAGCAGTTCTTC. Translating gives CAISESRDRHNEQFF.

The chain employs TRBV7-2 and TRBJ2-7, with D possibly matching TRBD2 (5 bases). Deletions cut 5 bases from V and 3 bases from J, with 8 bases between. The CDR3 spans 12 residues. CDR1 is SGHTA, CDR2 FQGNSA, per germline. Here the CDR3 DNA reads TGTGCCAGCAGCAGAGGGTTCTACGAGCAGTACTTC. Translating gives CASSRGFYEQYF.

The chain carries TRBV7-2 and TRBJ2-5; 10 bases line up with TRBD2. After removal of 5 bases from V and 2 bases from J, the junction contained 8 bases not matched to a gene. Germline V gives CDR1 SGHTA, CDR2 FQGNSA. The CDR3 totals 16 residues. This CDR3 is CASSPHVAGGQETQYF. The DNA of the CDR3 is TGTGCCAGCAGCCCCCACGTAGCGGGAGGACAAGAGACCCAGTACTTC. The variable domain in full, completed from reference TRBV7-2 and TRBJ2-5, reads GAGVSQSPSNKVTEKGKDVELRCDPISGHTALYWYRQSLGQGLEFLIYFQGNSAPDKSGLPSDRFSAERTGGSVSTLTIQRTQQEDSAVYLCASSPHVAGGQETQYFGPGTRLLVL.

The chain combines TRBV5-1 with TRBJ1-1, with 8 nucleotides matching TRBD1. This CDR3 region has 15 residues. V dropped 1 base and J dropped 3; count of bases not matched to a gene: 5. Germline V gene lookup returns CDR1 SGHRS and CDR2 YFSETQ. CDR3 DNA: TGCGCCAGCAGCTTGCAGGGGGCGGGGGACACTGAAGCTTTCTTT. It translates to CASSLQGAGDTEAFF. The entire variable domain, with the rest obtained from reference TRBV5-1 and TRBJ1-1, is as follows: KAGVTQTPRYLIKTRGQQVTLSCSPISGHRSVSWYQQTPGQGLQFLFEYFSETQRNKGNFPGRFSGRQFSNSRSEMNVSTLELGDSALYLCASSLQGAGDTEAFFGQGTRLTVV.

This clone was observed a single time. The chain uses TRBV19 and TRBJ2-1; 7 bases agree with TRBD2. Germline V gives CDR1 LNHDA, CDR2 SQIVND (reference sequence). The CDR3 totals 15 residues. V lost 5 bases to trimming and J lost 0 bases; unmatched junction nucleotides: 4. DNA of the CDR3: TGTGCCAGTAGTTCGCGGGAGAGCTCCTACAATGAGCAGTTCTTC. The encoded protein is CASSSRESSYNEQFF.

The chain recombines TRBV7-2 with TRBJ1-4; a possible D gene is TRBD1 (6 bases). Germline CDR1 reads SGHTA; CDR2 reads FQGNSA. This CDR3 comprises 17 residues. Trimming took off 7 bases at V and 0 bases at J, with 18 bases between the two ends. The CDR3: CASTQRGGAATNEKLFF. For the CDR3, the DNA is TGTGCCAGCACCCAAAGGGGGGGGGCCGCAACTAATGAAAAACTGTTTTTT.

This chain links TRBV9 with TRBJ1-2, with 7 nucleotides matching TRBD1. This CDR3 is built from 16 residues. The germline gives CDR1 SGDLS, CDR2 YYNGEE. V lost 0 bases to trimming and J lost 1 base; unmatched junction nucleotides: 6. CDR3 sequence: CASSVGQGEGNYGYTF. CDR3 bases: TGTGCCAGCAGCGTAGGACAGGGCGAGGGTAACTATGGCTACACCTTC.

V gene TRBV18 combines with J gene TRBJ2-1; 9 bases are shared with TRBD2. Germline V gene lookup returns CDR1 KGHSH and CDR2 LQKENI. J gave up 7 bases and V 5 bases, and 6 bases lay outside the gene matches. CDR3 length: 14 amino acids. The CDR3 spells CASSLAGARNEQFF. The CDR3 DNA sequence: TGTGCCAGCTCATTAGCGGGAGCAAGGAATGAGCAGTTCTTC.

This sequence joins TRBV4-2 and TRBJ2-1, with TRBD2 matching 9 bases. Germline V CDR1 and CDR2: LGHNA, YNFKEQ. Trimming removed 3 bases from V and 4 bases from J; junction bases left unmatched: 4. The CDR3 has 15 residues. The CDR3 DNA is TGTGCCAGCAGCCAGCGTAGCGGGGGATACAATGAGCAGTTCTTC. Amino acid sequence: CASSQRSGGYNEQFF.